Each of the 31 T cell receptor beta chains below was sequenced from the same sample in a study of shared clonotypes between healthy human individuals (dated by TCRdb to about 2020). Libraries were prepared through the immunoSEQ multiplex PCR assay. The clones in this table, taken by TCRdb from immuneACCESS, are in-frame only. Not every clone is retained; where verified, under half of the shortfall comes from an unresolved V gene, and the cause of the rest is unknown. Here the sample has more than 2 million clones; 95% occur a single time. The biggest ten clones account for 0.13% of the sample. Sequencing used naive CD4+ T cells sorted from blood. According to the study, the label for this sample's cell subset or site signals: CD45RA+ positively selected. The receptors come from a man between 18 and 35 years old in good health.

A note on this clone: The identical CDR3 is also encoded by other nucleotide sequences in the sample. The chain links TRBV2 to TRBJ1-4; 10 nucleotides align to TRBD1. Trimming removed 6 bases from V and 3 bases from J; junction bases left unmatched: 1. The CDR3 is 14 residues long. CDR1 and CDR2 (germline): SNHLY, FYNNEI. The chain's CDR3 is CASSGQGANEKLFF. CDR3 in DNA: TGTGCCAGCAGCGGACAGGGGGCTAATGAAAAACTGTTTTTT.

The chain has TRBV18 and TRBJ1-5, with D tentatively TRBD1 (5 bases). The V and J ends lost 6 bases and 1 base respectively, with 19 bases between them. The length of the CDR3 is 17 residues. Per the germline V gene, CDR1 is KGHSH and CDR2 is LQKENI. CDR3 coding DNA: TGTGCCAGCTCTCTAGCTCAGGGAAAGGGGAGCAATCAGCCCCAGCATTTT. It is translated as CASSLAQGKGSNQPQHF.

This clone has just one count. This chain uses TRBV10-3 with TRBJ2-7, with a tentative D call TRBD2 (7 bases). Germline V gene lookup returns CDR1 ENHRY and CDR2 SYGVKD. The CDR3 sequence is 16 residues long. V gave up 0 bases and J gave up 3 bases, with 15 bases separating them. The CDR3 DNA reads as TGTGCCATCAGTGAGTCTTCACGGGGAGGGGGCTACGAGCAGTACTTC. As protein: CAISESSRGGGYEQYF.

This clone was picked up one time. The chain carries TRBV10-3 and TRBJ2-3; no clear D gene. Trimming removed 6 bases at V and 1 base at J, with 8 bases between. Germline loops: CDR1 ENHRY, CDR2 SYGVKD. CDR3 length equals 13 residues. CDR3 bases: TGTGCCATCAGCTCCCGGGGCACAGATACGCAGTATTTT. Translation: CAISSRGTDTQYF.

CDR3 DNA: TGTGCCAGCAGTGAAGGCGGGGGAAATAACTATGGCTACACCTTC. Its protein product is CASSEGGGNNYGYTF. The chain joins TRBV6-1 to TRBJ1-2; TRBD1 might be the D (5 bases). Germline lookup yields CDR1 MNHNS and CDR2 SASEGT. CDR3 length: 15 amino acids. V shed 1 base and J shed 1 base, with 10 bases lying between them.

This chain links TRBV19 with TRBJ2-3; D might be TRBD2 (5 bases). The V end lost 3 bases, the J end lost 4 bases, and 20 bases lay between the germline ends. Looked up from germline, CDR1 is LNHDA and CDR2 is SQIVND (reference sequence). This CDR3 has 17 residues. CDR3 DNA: TGTGCCAGTAGTATCACCGCGAGGGCGGTAGCAGCAGATACGCAGTATTTT. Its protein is CASSITARAVAADTQYF.

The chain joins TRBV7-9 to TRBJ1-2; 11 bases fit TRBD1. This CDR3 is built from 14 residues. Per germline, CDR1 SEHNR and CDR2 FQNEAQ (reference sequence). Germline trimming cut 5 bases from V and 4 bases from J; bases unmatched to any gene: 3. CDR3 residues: CASSVGQGAYGYTF. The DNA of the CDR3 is TGTGCCAGCAGCGTCGGACAGGGGGCCTATGGCTACACCTTC.

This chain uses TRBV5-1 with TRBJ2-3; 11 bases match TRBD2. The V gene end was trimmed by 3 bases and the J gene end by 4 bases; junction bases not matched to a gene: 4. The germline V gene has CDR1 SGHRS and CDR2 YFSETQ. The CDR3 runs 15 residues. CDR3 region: CASSSSGRSPDTQYF. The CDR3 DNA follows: TGCGCCAGCAGCTCTAGCGGGAGGTCCCCAGATACGCAGTATTTT.

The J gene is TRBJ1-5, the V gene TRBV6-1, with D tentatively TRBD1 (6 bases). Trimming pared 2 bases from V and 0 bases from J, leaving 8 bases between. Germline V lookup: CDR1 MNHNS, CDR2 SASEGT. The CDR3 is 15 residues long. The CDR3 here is CASSEYRVSNQPQHF. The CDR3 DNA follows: TGTGCCAGCAGTGAATACAGGGTTAGCAATCAGCCCCAGCATTTT.

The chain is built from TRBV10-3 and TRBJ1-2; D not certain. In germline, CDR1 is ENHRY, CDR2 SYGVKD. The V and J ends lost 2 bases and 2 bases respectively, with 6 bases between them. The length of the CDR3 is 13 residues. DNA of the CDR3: TGTGCCATCAGTGAGATCACAAACTATGGCTACACCTTC. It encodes CAISEITNYGYTF.

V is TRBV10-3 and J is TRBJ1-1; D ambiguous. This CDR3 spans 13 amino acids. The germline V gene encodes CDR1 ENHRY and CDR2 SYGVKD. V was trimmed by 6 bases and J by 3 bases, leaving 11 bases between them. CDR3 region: CAIRGVAYTEAFF. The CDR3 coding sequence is TGTGCCATCAGAGGAGTGGCATACACTGAAGCTTTCTTT.

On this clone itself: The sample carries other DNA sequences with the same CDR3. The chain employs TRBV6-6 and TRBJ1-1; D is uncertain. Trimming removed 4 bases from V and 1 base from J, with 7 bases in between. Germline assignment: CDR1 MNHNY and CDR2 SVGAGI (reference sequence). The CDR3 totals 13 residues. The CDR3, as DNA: TGTGCCAGCAGTTCTCCGACGAACACTGAAGCTTTCTTT. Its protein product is CASSSPTNTEAFF.

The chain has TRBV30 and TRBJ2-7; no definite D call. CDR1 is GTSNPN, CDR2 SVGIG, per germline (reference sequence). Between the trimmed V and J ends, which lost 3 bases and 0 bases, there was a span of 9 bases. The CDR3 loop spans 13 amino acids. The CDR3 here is CAWSPASSYEQYF. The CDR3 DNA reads TGTGCCTGGAGCCCCGCCAGCTCCTACGAGCAGTACTTC.

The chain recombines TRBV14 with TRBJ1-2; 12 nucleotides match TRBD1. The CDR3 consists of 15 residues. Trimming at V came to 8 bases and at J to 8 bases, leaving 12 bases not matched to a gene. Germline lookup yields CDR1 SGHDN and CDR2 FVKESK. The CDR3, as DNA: TGTGCCAGCTCGAAACCGGGGACAGGGGGCCGCGGCTACACCTTC. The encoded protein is CASSKPGTGGRGYTF.

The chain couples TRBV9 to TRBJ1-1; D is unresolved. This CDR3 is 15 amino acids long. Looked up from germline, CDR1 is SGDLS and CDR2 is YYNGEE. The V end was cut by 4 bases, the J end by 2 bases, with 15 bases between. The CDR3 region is CASSPDWGRNTEAFF. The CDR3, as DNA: TGTGCCAGCAGCCCCGATTGGGGTAGAAACACTGAAGCTTTCTTT.

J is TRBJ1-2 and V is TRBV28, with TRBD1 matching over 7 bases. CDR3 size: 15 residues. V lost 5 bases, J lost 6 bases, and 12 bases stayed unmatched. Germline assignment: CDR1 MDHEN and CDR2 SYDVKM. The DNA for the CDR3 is TGTGCCAGCAGTCCCTTACCCGCCAGGGGGGATGGCTACACCTTC. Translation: CASSPLPARGDGYTF.

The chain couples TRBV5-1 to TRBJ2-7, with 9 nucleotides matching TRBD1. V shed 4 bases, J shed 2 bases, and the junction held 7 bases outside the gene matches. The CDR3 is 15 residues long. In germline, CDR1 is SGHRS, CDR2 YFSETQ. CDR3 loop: CASSTGGQGPYEQYF. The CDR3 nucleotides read TGCGCCAGCAGCACCGGGGGACAGGGACCCTACGAGCAGTACTTC.

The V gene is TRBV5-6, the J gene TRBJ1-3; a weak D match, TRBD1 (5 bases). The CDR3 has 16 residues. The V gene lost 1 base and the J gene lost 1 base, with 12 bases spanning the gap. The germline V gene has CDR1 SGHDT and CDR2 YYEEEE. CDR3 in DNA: TGTGCCAGCAGCTTGTACCAGGGATCGTCTGGAAACACCATATATTTT. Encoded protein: CASSLYQGSSGNTIYF.

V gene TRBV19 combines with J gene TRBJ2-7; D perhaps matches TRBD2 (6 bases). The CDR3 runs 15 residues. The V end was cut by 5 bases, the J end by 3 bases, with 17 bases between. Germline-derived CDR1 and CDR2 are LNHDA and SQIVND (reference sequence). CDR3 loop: CASSSPPGVFYEQYF. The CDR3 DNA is TGTGCCAGTAGTTCCCCCCCGGGGGTTTTCTACGAGCAGTACTTC.

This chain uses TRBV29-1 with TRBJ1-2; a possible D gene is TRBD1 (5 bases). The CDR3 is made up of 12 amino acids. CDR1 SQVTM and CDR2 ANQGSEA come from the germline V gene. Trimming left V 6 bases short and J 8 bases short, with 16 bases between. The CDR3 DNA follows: TGCAGCGTGGGCAGGGTGTCCTTCGGCTACACCTTC. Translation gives CSVGRVSFGYTF.

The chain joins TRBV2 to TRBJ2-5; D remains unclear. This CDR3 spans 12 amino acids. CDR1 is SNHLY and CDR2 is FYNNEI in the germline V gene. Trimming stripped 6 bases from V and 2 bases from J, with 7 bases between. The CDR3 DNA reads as TGTGCCAGCAGGAACCTACAAGAGACCCAGTACTTC. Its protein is CASRNLQETQYF.

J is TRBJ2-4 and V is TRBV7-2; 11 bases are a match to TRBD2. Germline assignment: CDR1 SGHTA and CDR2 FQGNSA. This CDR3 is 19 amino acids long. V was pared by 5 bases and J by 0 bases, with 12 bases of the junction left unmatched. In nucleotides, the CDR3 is TGTGCCAGCAGCCCGAGACTAGCGGGGTCATCCCTAGCCAAAAACATTCAGTACTTC. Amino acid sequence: CASSPRLAGSSLAKNIQYF.

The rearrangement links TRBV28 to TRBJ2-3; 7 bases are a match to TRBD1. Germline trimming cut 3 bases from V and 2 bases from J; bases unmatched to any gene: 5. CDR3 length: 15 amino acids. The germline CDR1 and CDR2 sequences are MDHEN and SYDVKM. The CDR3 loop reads CASSLGQSPTDTQYF. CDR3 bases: TGTGCCAGCAGTTTGGGACAGTCACCCACAGATACGCAGTATTTT.

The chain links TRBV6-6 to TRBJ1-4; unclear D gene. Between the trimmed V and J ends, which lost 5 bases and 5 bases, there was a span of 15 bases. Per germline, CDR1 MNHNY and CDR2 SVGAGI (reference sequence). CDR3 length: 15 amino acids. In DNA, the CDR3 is TGTGCCAGCAGTGTAGTAGGCGCGGGGAATGAAAAACTGTTTTTT. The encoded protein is CASSVVGAGNEKLFF.

The chain's CDR3 is CASSSPGQGLNQPQHF. CDR3 in DNA: TGTGCCAGCAGTTCCCCGGGACAGGGGTTAAATCAGCCCCAGCATTTT. The chain couples TRBV28 to TRBJ1-5; TRBD1 matches at 10 bases. V gave up 4 bases and J gave up 4 bases; unmatched junction bases: 7. This CDR3 spans 16 amino acids. The V gene's germline CDR1 is MDHEN and CDR2 SYDVKM.

CDR3 DNA: TGCGCCAGCAGCTTGGAGGACGGGAGAAATACGCAGTATTTT. Translation: CASSLEDGRNTQYF. The rearrangement uses TRBV5-1 and TRBJ2-3; tentatively, D is TRBD2 (6 bases). The V end was cut by 0 bases, the J end by 7 bases, with 12 bases between. The CDR3 contains 14 residues. CDR1 is SGHRS, CDR2 YFSETQ, per germline.

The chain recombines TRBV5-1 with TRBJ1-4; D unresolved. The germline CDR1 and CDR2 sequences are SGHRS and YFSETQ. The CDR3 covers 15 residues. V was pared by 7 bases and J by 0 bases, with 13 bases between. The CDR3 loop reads CASSGGGATNEKLFF. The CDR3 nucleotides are TGCGCCAGCTCTGGAGGTGGAGCAACTAATGAAAAACTGTTTTTT.

CDR3 DNA: TGTGCCAGCAGCCCGGAACCCACTAGCGGGAGGGATGAGCAGTTCTTC. Translation gives CASSPEPTSGRDEQFF. The rearrangement links TRBV21-1 to TRBJ2-1; TRBD2, the table's D call, was not compared with the DNA. TRBV21-1 is a pseudogene locus. The CDR3 is made up of 16 amino acids.

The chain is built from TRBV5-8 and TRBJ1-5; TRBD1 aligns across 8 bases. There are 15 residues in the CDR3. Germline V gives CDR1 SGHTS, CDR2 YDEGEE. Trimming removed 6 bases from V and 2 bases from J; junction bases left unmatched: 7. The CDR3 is CASNFETGGNQPQHF. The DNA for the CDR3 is TGTGCCAGCAACTTTGAGACAGGGGGCAATCAGCCCCAGCATTTT.

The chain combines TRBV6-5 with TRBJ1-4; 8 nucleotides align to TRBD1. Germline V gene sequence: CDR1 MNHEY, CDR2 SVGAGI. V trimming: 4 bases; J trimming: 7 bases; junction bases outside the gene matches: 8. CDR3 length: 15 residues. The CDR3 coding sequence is TGTGCCAGCAGTTCTCAGACAGGGGAAGGTGAAAAACTGTTTTTT. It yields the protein CASSSQTGEGEKLFF.

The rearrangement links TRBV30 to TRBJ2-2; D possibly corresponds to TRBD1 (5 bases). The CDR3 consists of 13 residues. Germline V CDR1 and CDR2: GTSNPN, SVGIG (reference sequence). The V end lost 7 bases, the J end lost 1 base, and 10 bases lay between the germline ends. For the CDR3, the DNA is TGTGCCTTAACCGGACAGAACACCGGGGAGCTGTTTTTT. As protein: CALTGQNTGELFF.